This TCR beta chain is drawn from a study of blood T cell repertoires in COVID-19. Study overall: Spain, Italy and the United States supplied samples that represented acute and convalescent COVID-19.

Cohorts were determined from participant-reported clinical history. V was clipped by 2 bases and J by 0 bases, with 7 bases between them. The CDR3 has 15 amino acids. From germline, CDR1 is SGHAT and CDR2 FQNNGV. Original data processing: Estimates of nucleated cell counts were drawn from the amplification of reference gene primers. The method was immunoSEQ multiplex PCR; TCRdb's version includes in-frame clones alone and lacks a portion of them. That table gives V, J and clone size, and the DNA gave D and trimming. Of under 150,000 clones detected, over 75% appear once; the ten largest clones hold about 1.2%.

This TCR derives from a woman aged 30 to 39 with acute COVID-19. The genes are TRBV11-2 and TRBJ1-4; D gene ambiguous. The sequenced sample consisted of PBMCs or T cells enriched from blood (not recorded which). The CDR3 coding sequence is TGTGCCAGCAGCTTAACTCTCTCAACTAATGAAAAACTGTTTTTT. Encoded protein: CASSLTLSTNEKLFF.